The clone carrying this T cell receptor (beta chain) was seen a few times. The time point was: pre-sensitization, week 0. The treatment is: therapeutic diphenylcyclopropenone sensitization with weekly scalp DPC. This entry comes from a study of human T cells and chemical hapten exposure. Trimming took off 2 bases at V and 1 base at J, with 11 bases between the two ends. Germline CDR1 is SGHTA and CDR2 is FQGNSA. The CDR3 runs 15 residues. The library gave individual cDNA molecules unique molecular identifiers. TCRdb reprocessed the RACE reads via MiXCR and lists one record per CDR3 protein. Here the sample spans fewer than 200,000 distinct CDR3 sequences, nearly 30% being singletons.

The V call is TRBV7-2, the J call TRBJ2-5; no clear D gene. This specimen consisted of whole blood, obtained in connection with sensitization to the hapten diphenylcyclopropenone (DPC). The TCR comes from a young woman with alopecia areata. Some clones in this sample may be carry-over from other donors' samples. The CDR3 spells CASSLSSQFQETQYF. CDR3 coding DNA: TGTGCCAGCAGCTTAAGCAGCCAGTTCCAAGAGACCCAGTACTTC.